Listed below are T cell receptor beta chains from one sample, sequenced in a study of cytomegalovirus exposure and HLA in healthy donors. The protocol was immunoSEQ multiplex PCR, while the TCRdb copy is restricted to in-frame clones and leaves out a portion. The table includes approximately 70,000 clones, about 79% detected once. Sequencing used PBMCs. All receptors derive from a man in his 60s in good health and CMV-seropositive. CDR3s leave out the opening cysteine and the closing phenylalanine or tryptophan.

TRBV5-1	ASSEVRGEAF
TRBV7-9	ASSPRGAGTGELF
TRBV6-4	ASSPQGLANTGELF
TRBV6-1	ASSMRGLTEAF
TRBV6-6	ASRLERGGVKNIQY
TRBV10-2	ASGMTGYGTDTQY
TRBV14	ASSQARTSKGETQY
TRBV19	ASRRGLNTGELF
TRBV10-3	AISEYGANTGELF
TRBV2	ASRGQGFFTEAF
TRBV29-1	SVEGGRGTGQF
TRBV4-1	ASSPGQGKRY
TRBV6-1	ASSFGQTSGNTIY
TRBV7-2	ASSSLTGWTEAF
TRBV15	ATSREGGEQY
TRBV29-1	SVEGLNTGELF
TRBV11-3	ASSSTGSRSGEQY
TRBV23-1	ARNTGTEAF
TRBV5-5	ASNLGQGATGELF
TRBV5-8	ASSWGNPGQRNEQF
TRBV9	ASSVAGTGGRNTEAF
TRBV6-5	ASSYSAREKLF
TRBV6-1	ASSERSFGNTIY
TRBV6-6	ASILSGANVLT
TRBV11-3	ASSIRQGYGELF
TRBV5-6	ASSFLTGDGTEAF
TRBV13	ASSLAHTNTEAF
TRBV2	ASSEQFGAGIPLF
TRBV7-9	ASSLPLGPDYEQY
TRBV7-9	ASSLSFLAQETQY
TRBV7-8	ASSLVQVSSYNEQF
TRBV11-3	ASSLAFQDGELF
TRBV6-5	ASSYATGGTEQY
TRBV5-1	ASSLGYEQY
TRBV2	ASSKTRGETQY
TRBV5-6	ASSPGLAGEGYEQY